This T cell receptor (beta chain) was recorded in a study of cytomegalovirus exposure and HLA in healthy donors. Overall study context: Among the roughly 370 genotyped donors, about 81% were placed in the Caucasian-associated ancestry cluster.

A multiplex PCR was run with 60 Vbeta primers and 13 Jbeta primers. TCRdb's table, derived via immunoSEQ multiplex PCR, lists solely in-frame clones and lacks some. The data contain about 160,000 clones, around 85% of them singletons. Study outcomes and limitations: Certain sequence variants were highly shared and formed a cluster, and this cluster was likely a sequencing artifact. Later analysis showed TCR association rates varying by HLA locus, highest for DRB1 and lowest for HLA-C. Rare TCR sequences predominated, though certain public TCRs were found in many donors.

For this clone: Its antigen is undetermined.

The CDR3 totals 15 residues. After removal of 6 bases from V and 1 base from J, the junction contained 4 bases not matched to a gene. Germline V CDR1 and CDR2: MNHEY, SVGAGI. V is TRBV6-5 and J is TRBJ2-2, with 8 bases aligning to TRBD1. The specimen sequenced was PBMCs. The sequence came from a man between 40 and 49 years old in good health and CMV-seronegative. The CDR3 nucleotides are TGTGCCAGCAGAGGACAGGGAGGGAACACCGGGGAGCTGTTTTTT. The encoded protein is CASRGQGGNTGELFF.